This T cell receptor (beta chain) originates from a study of blood T cell repertoires in COVID-19. Participants, about 18 to 95 years old, spanned around 25 US areas. Each participant's cohort was designated according to participant-reported clinical history. Authors' methods: Amplification from reference gene primers served as the basis for estimated nucleated cell counts. The protocol was immunoSEQ multiplex PCR, while the TCRdb copy is restricted to in-frame clones and leaves out a portion. For V, J and clone size, that table is used; D and trimming come from the DNA. The sample holds about 400,000 clones, approximately 88% seen once. The CDR3 contains 15 residues. The V gene lost 5 bases and the J gene lost 1 base, with 15 bases spanning the gap. The V gene's germline CDR1 is SNHLY and CDR2 FYNNEI.

This rearrangement joins TRBV2 to TRBJ2-7; D perhaps matches TRBD1 (8 bases). Sequenced: PBMCs or T cells enriched from blood (not recorded which). This TCR was recovered from a woman aged 40-49 years with acute COVID-19. The CDR3 nucleotides are TGTGCCAGCAGTCCCAACAGGGGGGGATCCTACGAGCAGTACTTC. Protein sequence: CASSPNRGGSYEQYF.